The rows below give T cell receptor beta chains drawn from one sample of a study of CD4 and CD8 cells across lung adenocarcinoma regions. TCRdb fed the PCR reads into MiXCR, producing one record per CDR3 protein. Here the sample spans nearly 9,500 distinct CDR3 sequences, 50% being singletons. The specimen sequenced was CD8+ T cells from the margin of a lung tumor. Receptor source: a female donor with lung adenocarcinoma. The CD4 and CD8 labels of this study may be unreliable. CDR3s include the opening cysteine and the closing phenylalanine or tryptophan. Each record gives: V gene, D gene, J gene, clone size, CDR3 length, CDR3 protein, CDR3 DNA. The D gene is left open where the match is weak. A row's size may be missing; if present it is once, few, many or a size class.

>TRBV6-5|NA|TRBJ2-5|NA|14
CASSYDPGRQTQYF
TGTGCCAGCAGTTACGACCCCGGGCGGCAGACCCAGTACTTC
>TRBV27|NA|TRBJ2-3|NA|14
CAGRGDCDQDTQYF
TGTGCGGGCCGCGGAGACTGTGACCAAGATACGCAGTATTTT
>TRBV27|TRBD2|TRBJ2-2|NA|16
CASSSPGTSRTYELFF
TGTGCCAGCAGCTCTCCGGGGACTAGCAGGACTTATGAGCTGTTTTTC
>TRBV7-2|TRBD2|TRBJ2-4|many|15
CASSSTSGRGSIQYF
TGTGCCAGCAGCTCGACTAGCGGGAGGGGAAGCATTCAGTACTTC
>TRBV6-1|NA|TRBJ1-2|few|16
CASKEFRASDFYGYTF
TGTGCCAGCAAAGAATTTAGGGCCAGCGATTTCTATGGCTACACCTTC
>TRBV27|NA|TRBJ2-7|NA|15
CAGGPGAGGTDTQYF
TGTGCCGGGGGGCCTGGGGCCGGAGGCACAGATACGCAGTACTTC
>TRBV10-3|NA|TRBJ2-7|NA|14
CAGHGSGDQDTQYF
TGTGCGGGCCACGGGAGCGGTGACCAAGATACGCAGTACTTC
>TRBV27|NA|TRBJ2-3|NA|14
CGSTGLLAKDTQYF
TGTGGCAGCACTGGACTACTAGCTAAAGACACTCAGTATTTT
>TRBV6-1|NA|TRBJ2-3|NA|14
CASPYRGAKNTQYF
TGTGCCAGCCCGTATCGGGGAGCCAAAAACACGCAGTATTTT
>TRBV10-1|NA|TRBJ2-4|few|13
CASRLDDTDIQYF
TGCGCCAGCAGACTCGATGACACAGATATTCAGTATTTC
>TRBV6-1|NA|TRBJ2-3|NA|14
CASQDGGSPDTQYF
TGTGCGAGCCAGGATGGCGGTAGCCCAGATACGCAGTATTTT
>TRBV10-2|NA|TRBJ2-4|NA|15
CGSSSGRRAKNIQYF
TGCGGCAGCAGCTCGGGGCGACGGGCCAAAAACATTCAGTACTTC
>TRBV7-6|NA|TRBJ2-2|NA|15
CASSLALGNTGELFF
TGTGCCAGCAGCTTAGCGCTGGGGAACACCGGGGAGCTGTTTTTT
>TRBV6-1|NA|TRBJ2-5|many|15
CASSRNRGGGETQYF
TGTGCCAGTTCCCGAAACAGGGGTGGAGGGGAGACCCAGTACTTC
>TRBV10-2|TRBD1|TRBJ2-6|once|16
CASSPAQGAGAYDLNF
TGCGCCAGCAGCCCCGCGCAGGGGGCTGGGGCCTACGACCTGAATTTC
>TRBV4-1|TRBD1|TRBJ2-7|many|16
CASSFDWTGGTYEQYF
TGCGCCAGCAGCTTTGACTGGACAGGGGGTACCTACGAGCAGTACTTC
>TRBV12-5|NA|TRBJ1-2|NA|13
CASGLQTDYGYTF
TGTGCTAGTGGTTTACAGACGGACTATGGCTACACCTTC
>TRBV6-1|TRBD1|TRBJ2-1|few|19
CASRPGQALPSVAYNEQFF
TGTGCCAGCAGGCCAGGACAGGCACTACCTTCCGTGGCTTACAATGAGCAGTTCTTC
>TRBV5-1|NA|TRBJ2-1|many|12
CASSLEGKLQFF
TGCGCCAGCAGCTTGGAAGGGAAGTTGCAGTTCTTC
>TRBV5-1|TRBD2|TRBJ2-1|NA|16
CASSLVPSGALNEQFF
TGCGCCAGCAGCTTGGTTCCTAGCGGAGCATTGAATGAGCAGTTCTTC
>TRBV27|TRBD2|TRBJ2-1|NA|17
CASKPLWASGSNNEQFF
TGTGCCAGCAAGCCCCTGTGGGCTAGCGGATCAAACAATGAGCAGTTCTTC
>TRBV6-1|TRBD2|TRBJ2-3|once|16
CASSEEAGGAKDTQYF
TGTGCCAGCAGTGAAGAGGCGGGGGGGGCGAAAGATACGCAGTATTTC
>TRBV27|TRBD2|TRBJ2-1|once|15
CASRDGTSGYNEQFF
TGTGCCAGCAGGGACGGGACTAGCGGCTACAATGAGCAGTTCTTC
>TRBV6-5|NA|TRBJ2-5|few|13
CASSSEIQETQYF
TGTGCCAGCAGTTCCGAGATCCAAGAGACCCAGTACTTC
>TRBV4-1|NA|TRBJ1-3|once|17
CASSQDGRGGSGNTIYF
TGCGCCAGCAGCCAAGACGGGAGAGGGGGCTCTGGAAACACCATATATTTT